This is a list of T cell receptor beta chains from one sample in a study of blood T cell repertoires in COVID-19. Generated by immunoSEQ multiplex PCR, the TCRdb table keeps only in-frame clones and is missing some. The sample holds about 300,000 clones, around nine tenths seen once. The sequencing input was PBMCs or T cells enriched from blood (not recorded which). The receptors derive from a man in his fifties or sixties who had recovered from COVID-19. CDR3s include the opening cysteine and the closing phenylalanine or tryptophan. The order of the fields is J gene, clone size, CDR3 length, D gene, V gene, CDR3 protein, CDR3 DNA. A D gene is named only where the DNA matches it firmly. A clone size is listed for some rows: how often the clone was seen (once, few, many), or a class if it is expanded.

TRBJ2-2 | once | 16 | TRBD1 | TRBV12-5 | CASGSGQGANTGELFF | TGTGCTAGTGGTTCCGGACAGGGGGCTAACACCGGGGAGCTGTTTTTT
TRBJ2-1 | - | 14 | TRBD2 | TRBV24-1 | CATSGASGNNEQFF | TGTGCCACCAGTGGGGCTAGCGGAAACAATGAGCAGTTCTTC
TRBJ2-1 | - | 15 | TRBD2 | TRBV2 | CASRRTSGSHNEQFF | TGTGCCAGCAGAAGGACTAGCGGGAGCCACAATGAGCAGTTCTTC
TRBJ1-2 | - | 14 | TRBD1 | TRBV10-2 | CASSEALGQDGYTF | TGCGCCAGCAGTGAGGCCCTAGGACAGGATGGCTACACCTTC
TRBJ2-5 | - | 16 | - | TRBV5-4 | CASSFHTRALEETQYF | TGTGCCAGCAGCTTCCATACCAGGGCGCTCGAAGAGACCCAGTACTTC
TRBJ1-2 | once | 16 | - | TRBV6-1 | CASREYPTETNYGYTF | TGTGCCAGCAGGGAATACCCGACAGAGACTAACTATGGCTACACCTTC
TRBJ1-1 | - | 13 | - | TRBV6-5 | CASRSDMDTEAFF | TGTGCCAGCAGGTCAGACATGGACACTGAAGCTTTCTTT
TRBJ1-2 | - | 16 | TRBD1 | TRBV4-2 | CASSQDTGTVGYGYTF | TGTGCCAGCAGCCAGGACACCGGGACAGTTGGCTATGGCTACACCTTC
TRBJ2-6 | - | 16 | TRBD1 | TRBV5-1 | CASNGQESSGANVLTF | TGCGCCAGCAACGGACAGGAGAGCTCTGGGGCCAACGTCCTGACTTTC
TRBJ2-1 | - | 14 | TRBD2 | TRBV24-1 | CATSEWTSGREQFF | TGTGCCACCAGTGAGTGGACTAGCGGGAGGGAGCAGTTCTTC
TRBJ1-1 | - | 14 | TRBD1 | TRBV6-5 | CASSSTGVHTEAFF | TGTGCCAGCAGTTCGACAGGGGTCCACACTGAAGCTTTCTTT
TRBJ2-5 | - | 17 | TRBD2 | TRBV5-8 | CASSLGLVPGGEKTQYF | TGTGCCAGCAGCTTGGGTCTTGTTCCGGGAGGGGAGAAGACCCAGTACTTC
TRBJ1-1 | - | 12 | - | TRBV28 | CASSLRPGGAFF | TGTGCCAGCAGTTTGAGACCGGGGGGAGCTTTCTTT
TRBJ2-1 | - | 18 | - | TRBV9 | CASSVGLLGGATYNEQFF | TGTGCCAGCAGCGTCGGGTTGTTGGGGGGGGCCACCTACAATGAGCAGTTCTTC
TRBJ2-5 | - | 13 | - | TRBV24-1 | CATSRGGGETQYF | TGTGCCACCAGTCGTGGGGGAGGCGAGACCCAGTACTTC
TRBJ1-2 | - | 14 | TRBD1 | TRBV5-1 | CASSLVGQGSGYTF | TGCGCCAGCAGCTTGGTAGGACAGGGGTCTGGCTACACCTTC
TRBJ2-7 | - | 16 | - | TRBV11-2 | CASNLAPSAPTYEQYF | TGTGCCAGCAACCTCGCCCCTAGCGCACCTACCTACGAGCAGTACTTC